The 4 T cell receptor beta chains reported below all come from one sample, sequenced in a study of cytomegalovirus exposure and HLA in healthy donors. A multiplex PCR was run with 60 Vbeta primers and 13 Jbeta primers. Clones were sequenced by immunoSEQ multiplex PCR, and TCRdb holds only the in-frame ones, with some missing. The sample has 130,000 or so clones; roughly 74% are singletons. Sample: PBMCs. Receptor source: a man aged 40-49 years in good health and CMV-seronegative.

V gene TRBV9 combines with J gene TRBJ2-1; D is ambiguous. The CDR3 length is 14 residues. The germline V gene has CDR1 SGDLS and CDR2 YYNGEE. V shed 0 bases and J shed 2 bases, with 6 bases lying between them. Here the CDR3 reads CASSVGETYNEQFF. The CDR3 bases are TGTGCCAGCAGCGTAGGAGAGACCTACAATGAGCAGTTCTTC. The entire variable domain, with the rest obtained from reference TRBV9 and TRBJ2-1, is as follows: DSGVTQTPKHLITATGQRVTLRCSPRSGDLSVYWYQQSLDQGLQFLIQYYNGEERAKGNILERFSAQQFPDLHSELNLSSLELGDSALYFCASSVGETYNEQFFGPGTRLTVL.

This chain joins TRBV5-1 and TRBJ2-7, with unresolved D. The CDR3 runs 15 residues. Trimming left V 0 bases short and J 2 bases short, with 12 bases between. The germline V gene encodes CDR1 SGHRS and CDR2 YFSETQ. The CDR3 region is CASSLGVHRAYEQYF. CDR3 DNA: TGCGCCAGCAGCTTGGGGGTTCACAGAGCCTACGAGCAGTACTTC. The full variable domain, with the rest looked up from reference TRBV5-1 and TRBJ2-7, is KAGVTQTPRYLIKTRGQQVTLSCSPISGHRSVSWYQQTPGQGLQFLFEYFSETQRNKGNFPGRFSGRQFSNSRSEMNVSTLELGDSALYLCASSLGVHRAYEQYFGPGTRLTVT.

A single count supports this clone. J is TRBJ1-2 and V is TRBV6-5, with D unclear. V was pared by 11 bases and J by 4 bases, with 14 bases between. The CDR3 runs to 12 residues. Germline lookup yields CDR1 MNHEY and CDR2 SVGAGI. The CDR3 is CASGGEGYGYTF. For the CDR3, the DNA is TGTGCCTCCGGCGGGGAAGGCTATGGCTACACCTTC.

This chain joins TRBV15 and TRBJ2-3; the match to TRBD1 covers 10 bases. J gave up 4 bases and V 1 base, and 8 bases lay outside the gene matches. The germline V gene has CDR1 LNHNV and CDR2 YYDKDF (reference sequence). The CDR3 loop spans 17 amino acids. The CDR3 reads CATSRGEGTGASDTQYF. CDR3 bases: TGTGCCACCAGCAGAGGGGAGGGGACAGGGGCGTCAGATACGCAGTATTTT.